This is a list of T cell receptor beta chains from one sample in a study of identifying expanded T cells in peripheral blood. The table came from immunoSEQ multiplex PCR; TCRdb's copy has only in-frame clones and leaves some out. The data hold about 100,000 clones, with approximately 88% observed a single time. The material sequenced was blood. The receptors were sampled from a person aged 18-70 years in good health. The CDR3 runs from the conserved cysteine through the conserved F or W. A D gene is named only where the DNA matches it firmly. Only some rows state a clone size, as once, few, many or a class for expanded clones.

v_gene	abundance	j_gene	d_gene	CDR3aa	CDR3nt
TRBV7-2	-	TRBJ1-5	-	CASSLTGGYSNQPQHF	TGTGCCAGCAGCCTCACCGGGGGCTATAGCAATCAGCCCCAGCATTTT
TRBV7-6	-	TRBJ2-3	TRBD2	CASSFARLAGGEDTQYF	TGTGCCAGCAGCTTCGCTCGATTAGCGGGAGGGGAGGATACGCAGTATTTT
TRBV27	once	TRBJ1-2	TRBD1	CASKPGGRWNYGYTF	TGTGCCAGCAAACCAGGGGGGCGGTGGAACTATGGCTACACCTTC
TRBV7-6	-	TRBJ2-3	-	CASSLLGSRSTDTQYF	TGTGCCAGCAGCTTATTGGGTAGCAGGAGCACAGATACGCAGTATTTT
TRBV27	-	TRBJ1-1	-	CASSFRRELEAFF	TGTGCCAGCAGTTTTCGGAGGGAACTTGAAGCTTTCTTT
TRBV5-1	-	TRBJ1-2	-	CASSLDRTAGYTF	TGCGCCAGCAGTCTAGACCGGACAGCAGGCTACACCTTC
TRBV19	-	TRBJ2-7	TRBD1	CASSLPGQGVYEQYF	TGTGCCAGTAGTCTACCGGGACAGGGGGTCTACGAGCAGTACTTC
TRBV13	once	TRBJ2-1	-	CASSLSGVAPELYNEQFF	TGTGCCAGCAGCCTTTCGGGAGTAGCGCCAGAGCTCTACAATGAGCAGTTCTTC
TRBV18	once	TRBJ1-1	-	CASSPRGRENTEAFF	TGTGCCAGCTCACCACGGGGACGGGAGAACACTGAAGCTTTCTTT
TRBV10-3	-	TRBJ2-7	TRBD2	CAISDLAGVDNEQYF	TGTGCCATCAGTGACCTAGCGGGAGTTGACAACGAGCAGTACTTC
TRBV27	-	TRBJ2-7	TRBD2	CASIGLAGGRGYEQYF	TGTGCCAGCATCGGACTAGCGGGAGGGCGTGGGTACGAGCAGTACTTC
TRBV5-1	-	TRBJ2-7	TRBD1	CASSLDGETGFYEQYF	TGCGCCAGCAGCTTGGATGGGGAGACAGGGTTCTACGAGCAGTACTTC
TRBV11-1	-	TRBJ2-7	TRBD2	CASSLTDSGDIRGGQYF	TGTGCCAGCAGCTTAACAGATAGCGGGGACATCCGAGGAGGGCAGTACTTC
TRBV18	-	TRBJ1-2	-	CASSPGPAGGYTF	TGTGCCAGCTCACCGGGGCCGGCCGGTGGCTACACCTTC
TRBV5-1	-	TRBJ1-2	-	CASSLGRLADYGYTF	TGCGCCAGCAGCTTGGGACGCCTGGCCGACTATGGCTACACCTTC
TRBV7-3	-	TRBJ1-1	-	CASSLLGNTEAFF	TGTGCCAGCAGCTTATTGGGGAACACTGAAGCTTTCTTT